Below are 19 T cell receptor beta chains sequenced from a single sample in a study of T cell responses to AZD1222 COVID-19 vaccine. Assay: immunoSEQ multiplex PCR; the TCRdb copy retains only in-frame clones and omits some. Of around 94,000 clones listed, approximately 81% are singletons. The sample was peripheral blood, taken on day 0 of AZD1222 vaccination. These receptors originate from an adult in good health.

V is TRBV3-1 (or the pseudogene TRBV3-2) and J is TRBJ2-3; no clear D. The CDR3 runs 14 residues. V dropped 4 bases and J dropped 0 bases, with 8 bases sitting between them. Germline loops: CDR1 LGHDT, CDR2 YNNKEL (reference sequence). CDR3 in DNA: TGTGCCAGCAGCCTACAAGGTAGCACAGATACGCAGTATTTT. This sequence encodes CASSLQGSTDTQYF.

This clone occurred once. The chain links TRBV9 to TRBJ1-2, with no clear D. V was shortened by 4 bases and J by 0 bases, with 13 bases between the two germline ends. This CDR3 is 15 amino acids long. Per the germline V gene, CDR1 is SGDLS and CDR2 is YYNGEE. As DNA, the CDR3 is TGTGCCAGCAGCCCCCGAGCCATTACTAACTATGGCTACACCTTC. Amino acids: CASSPRAITNYGYTF. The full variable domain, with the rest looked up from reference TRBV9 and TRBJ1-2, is DSGVTQTPKHLITATGQRVTLRCSPRSGDLSVYWYQQSLDQGLQFLIQYYNGEERAKGNILERFSAQQFPDLHSELNLSSLELGDSALYFCASSPRAITNYGYTFGSGTRLTVV.

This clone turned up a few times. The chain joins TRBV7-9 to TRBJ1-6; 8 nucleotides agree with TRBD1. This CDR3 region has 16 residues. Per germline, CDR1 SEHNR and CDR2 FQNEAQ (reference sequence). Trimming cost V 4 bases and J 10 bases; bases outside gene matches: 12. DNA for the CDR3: TGTGCCAGCAGCTCAGACCCGCGCAGGGGGCTCTCACCCCTCCACTTT. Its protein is CASSSDPRRGLSPLHF.

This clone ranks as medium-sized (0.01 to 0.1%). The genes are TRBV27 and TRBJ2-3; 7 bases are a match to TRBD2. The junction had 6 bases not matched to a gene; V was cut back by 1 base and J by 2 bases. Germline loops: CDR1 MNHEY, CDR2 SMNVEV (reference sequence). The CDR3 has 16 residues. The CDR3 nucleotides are TGTGCCAGCAGTTTATTATCGCGGGGGTACACAGATACGCAGTATTTT. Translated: CASSLLSRGYTDTQYF.

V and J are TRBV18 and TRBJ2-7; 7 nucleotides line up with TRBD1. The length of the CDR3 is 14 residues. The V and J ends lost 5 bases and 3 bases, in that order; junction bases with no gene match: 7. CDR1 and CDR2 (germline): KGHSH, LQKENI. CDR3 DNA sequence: TGTGCCAGCTCAGCTGGACAGGCTAGCTACGAGCAGTACTTC. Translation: CASSAGQASYEQYF.

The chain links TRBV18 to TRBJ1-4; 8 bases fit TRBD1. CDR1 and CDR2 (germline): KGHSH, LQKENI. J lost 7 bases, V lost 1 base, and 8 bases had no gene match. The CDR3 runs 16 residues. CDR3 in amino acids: CASSPLAGTGGEKLFF. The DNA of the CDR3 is TGTGCCAGCTCACCACTGGCCGGGACAGGAGGTGAAAAACTGTTTTTT.

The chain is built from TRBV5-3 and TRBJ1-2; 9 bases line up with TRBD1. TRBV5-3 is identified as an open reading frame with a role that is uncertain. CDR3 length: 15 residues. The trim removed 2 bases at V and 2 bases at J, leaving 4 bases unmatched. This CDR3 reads CARSLGTGPNYGYTF. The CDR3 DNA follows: TGTGCCAGAAGCTTAGGGACAGGGCCCAACTATGGCTACACCTTC.

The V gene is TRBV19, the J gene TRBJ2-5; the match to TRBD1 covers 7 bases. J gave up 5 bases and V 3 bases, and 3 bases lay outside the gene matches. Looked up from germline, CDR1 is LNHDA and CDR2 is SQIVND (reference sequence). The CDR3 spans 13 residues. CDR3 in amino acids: CASSMDRRETQYF. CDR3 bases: TGTGCCAGTAGTATGGACAGGAGGGAGACCCAGTACTTC. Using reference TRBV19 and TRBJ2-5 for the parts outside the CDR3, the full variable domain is DGGITQSPKYLFRKEGQNVTLSCEQNLNHDAMYWYRQDPGQGLRLIYYSQIVNDFQKGDIAEGYSVSREKKESFPLTVTSAQKNPTAFYLCASSMDRRETQYFGPGTRLLVL.

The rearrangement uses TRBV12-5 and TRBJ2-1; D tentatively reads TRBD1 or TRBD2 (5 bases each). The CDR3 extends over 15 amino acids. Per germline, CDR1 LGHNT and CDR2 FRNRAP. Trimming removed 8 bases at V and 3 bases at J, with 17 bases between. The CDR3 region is CASFPPGRNYNEQFF. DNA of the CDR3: TGTGCTAGTTTCCCCCCGGGACGGAACTACAATGAGCAGTTCTTC.

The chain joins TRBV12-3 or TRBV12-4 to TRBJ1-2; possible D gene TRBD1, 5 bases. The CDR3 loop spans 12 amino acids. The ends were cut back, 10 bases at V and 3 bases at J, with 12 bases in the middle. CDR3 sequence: CATRGDYYGYTF. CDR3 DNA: TGTGCCACGAGGGGTGACTACTATGGCTACACCTTC.

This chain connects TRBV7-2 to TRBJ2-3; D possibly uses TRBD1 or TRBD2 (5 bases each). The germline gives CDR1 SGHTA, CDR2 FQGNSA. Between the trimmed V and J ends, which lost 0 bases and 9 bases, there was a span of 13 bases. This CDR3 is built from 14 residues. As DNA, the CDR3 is TGTGCCAGCAGCTTAGCGTGGGACGGGTCCACGCAGTATTTT. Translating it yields CASSLAWDGSTQYF.

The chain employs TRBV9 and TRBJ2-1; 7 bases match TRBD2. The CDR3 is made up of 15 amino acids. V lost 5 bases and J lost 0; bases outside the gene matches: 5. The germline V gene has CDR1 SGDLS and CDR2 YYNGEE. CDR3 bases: TGTGCCAGCAGTCTAAGGGAGGGCTCCTACAATGAGCAGTTCTTC. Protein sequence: CASSLREGSYNEQFF.

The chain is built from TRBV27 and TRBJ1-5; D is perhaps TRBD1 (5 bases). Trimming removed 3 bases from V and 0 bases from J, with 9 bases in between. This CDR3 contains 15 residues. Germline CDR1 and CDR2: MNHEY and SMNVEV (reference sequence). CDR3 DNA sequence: TGTGCCAGCAGTTTGACAGTCTATAGCAATCAGCCCCAGCATTTT. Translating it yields CASSLTVYSNQPQHF.

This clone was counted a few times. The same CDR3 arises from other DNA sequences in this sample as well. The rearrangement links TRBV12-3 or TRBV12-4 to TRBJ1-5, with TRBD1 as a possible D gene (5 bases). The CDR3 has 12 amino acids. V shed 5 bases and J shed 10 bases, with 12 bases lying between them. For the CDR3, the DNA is TGTGCCAGCAGTGACCCGGGGCAACCCCAGCATTTT. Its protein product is CASSDPGQPQHF.

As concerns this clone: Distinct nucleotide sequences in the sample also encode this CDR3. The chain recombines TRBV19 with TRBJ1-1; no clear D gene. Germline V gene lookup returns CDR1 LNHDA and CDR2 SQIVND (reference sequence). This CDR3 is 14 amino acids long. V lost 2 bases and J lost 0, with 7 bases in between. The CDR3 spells CASSITAMNTEAFF. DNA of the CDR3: TGTGCCAGTAGTATAACAGCCATGAACACTGAAGCTTTCTTT.

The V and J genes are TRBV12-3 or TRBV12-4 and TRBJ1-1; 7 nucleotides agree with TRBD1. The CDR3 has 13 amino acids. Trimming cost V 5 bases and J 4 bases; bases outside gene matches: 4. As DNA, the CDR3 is TGTGCCAGCAGTGCCAACAGGGGCACTGAAGCTTTCTTT. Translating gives CASSANRGTEAFF.

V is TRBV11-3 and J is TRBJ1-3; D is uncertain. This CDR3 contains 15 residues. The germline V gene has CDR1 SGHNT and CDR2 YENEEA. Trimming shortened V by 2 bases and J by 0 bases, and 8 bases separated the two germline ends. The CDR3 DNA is TGTGCCAGCAGCTTAATGGCAGCCTCTGGAAACACCATATATTTT. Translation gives CASSLMAASGNTIYF.

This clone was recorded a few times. The CDR3 loop is CASREAGGSPTGELFF. The CDR3 nucleotides are TGTGCCAGCAGAGAAGCGGGGGGCTCCCCCACCGGGGAGCTGTTTTTT. The genes are TRBV27 and TRBJ2-2, with 9 bases lining up with TRBD2. Unmatched junction bases numbered 9, after V lost 6 bases and J lost 4 bases. CDR1 is MNHEY, CDR2 SMNVEV, per germline (reference sequence). The CDR3 runs 16 residues.

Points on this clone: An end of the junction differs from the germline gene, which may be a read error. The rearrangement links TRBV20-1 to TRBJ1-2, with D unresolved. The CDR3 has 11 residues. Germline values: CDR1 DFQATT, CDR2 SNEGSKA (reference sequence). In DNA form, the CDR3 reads TGCAGTGCTAGAGTTAACGATGGCTACACCTTC. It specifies CSARVNDGYTF.